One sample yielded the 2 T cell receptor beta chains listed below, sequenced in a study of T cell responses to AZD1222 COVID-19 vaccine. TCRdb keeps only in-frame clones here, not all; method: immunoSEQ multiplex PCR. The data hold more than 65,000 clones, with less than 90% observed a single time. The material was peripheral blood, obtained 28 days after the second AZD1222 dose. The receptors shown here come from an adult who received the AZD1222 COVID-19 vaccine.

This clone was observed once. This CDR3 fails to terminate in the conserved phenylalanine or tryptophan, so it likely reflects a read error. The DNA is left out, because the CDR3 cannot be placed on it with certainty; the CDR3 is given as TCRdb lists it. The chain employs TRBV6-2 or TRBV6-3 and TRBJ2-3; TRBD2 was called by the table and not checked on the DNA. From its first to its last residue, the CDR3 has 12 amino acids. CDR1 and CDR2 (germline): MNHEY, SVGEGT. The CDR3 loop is CASSNPPGLAVR.

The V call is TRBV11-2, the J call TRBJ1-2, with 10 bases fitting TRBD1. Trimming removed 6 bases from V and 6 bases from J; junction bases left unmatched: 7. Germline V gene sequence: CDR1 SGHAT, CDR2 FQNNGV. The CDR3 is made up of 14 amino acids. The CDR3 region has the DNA TGTGCCAGCAGTTTGTGGACAGGGGGGAATGGCTACACCTTC. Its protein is CASSLWTGGNGYTF.